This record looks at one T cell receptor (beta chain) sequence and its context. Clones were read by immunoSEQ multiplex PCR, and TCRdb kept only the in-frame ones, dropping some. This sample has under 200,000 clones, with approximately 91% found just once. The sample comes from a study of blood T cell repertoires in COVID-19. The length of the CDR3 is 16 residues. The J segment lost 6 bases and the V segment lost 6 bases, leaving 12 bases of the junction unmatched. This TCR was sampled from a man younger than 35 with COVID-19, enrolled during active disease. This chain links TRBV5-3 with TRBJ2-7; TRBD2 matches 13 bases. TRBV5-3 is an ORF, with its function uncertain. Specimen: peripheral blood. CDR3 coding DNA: TGTGCCAGAAAAGAACCACTAGCGGGAGGGCCAGGCGAGCAGTACTTC. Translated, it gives CARKEPLAGGPGEQYF.